This T cell receptor (beta chain) originates from a study of T cells after yellow fever vaccination (dated 2019 in TCRdb). With regard to the full study: The SMART-Seq v4 Ultra Low Input RNA kit was used to prepare libraries from fractions with low cell numbers. To track T-cell clones before and after primary and booster YFV17D yellow fever vaccination, bulk TCR alpha and beta repertoires were sequenced longitudinally. Two healthy male donors, one aged 18 to 30 and one aged 30 to 40 years, were included in the cohort. Blood was collected at multiple timepoints before and after primary and secondary immunization, and bulk PBMC replicates and cell subsets were isolated.

There are a few counts of this clonotype. Its antigen is still unknown. Base qualities are missing; no much larger clone stands one base away. TCR cDNA was made using 5'RACE template switching, a step that added a universal primer site and unique molecular identifiers. Priming of cDNA synthesis was performed from both the TCR alpha and TCR beta constant segments. Library amplification used two PCR steps, and the second PCR step added sample barcodes and sequencing adapters. Sequencing of the libraries was done on either Illumina HiSeq 2500 (2x100 bp) or NovaSeq (2x150 bp). The source study handled its data this way. MIGEC handled demultiplexing of reads and collapsing into UMI consensus sequences, while MiXCR performed V(D)J alignment. Clonotypes responding to the vaccine were identified with edgeR on replicate PBMC samples, with the criteria of FDR below 0.01 and a log2 fold change above 5 up to day 15. Bulk clonotypes were assigned CD4 or CD8 identity according to which sequenced CD4 or CD8 repertoire held them at higher abundance. TCRdb itself trimmed the public reads at Q25 with fastp, ran MiXCR and retained productive beta chains. Records with the same CDR3 protein are collapsed into one entry carrying the most frequent genes and DNA. These V and J calls derive from TCRdb rather than the authors' analysis. The sample has about 400,000 distinct CDR3 sequences on record, more than 9% of them singletons. The ten largest account for 15% to 20% of the sample.

The junction shows trimming of 3 bases on V and 5 bases on J, plus 9 bases between the germline ends. From the germline V gene, CDR1 is SGDLS and CDR2 is YYNGEE. Reading from cysteine to phenylalanine, the CDR3 counts 13 amino acids. Left in the record is the CDR3 DNA by itself, 39 bases read in frame from the first base. The intended sense of this specimen's treatment or condition label: live attenuated yellow fever vaccine strain. At each blood-draw timepoint, two biological replicates of bulk PBMCs were collected. A standard Ficoll-Paque protocol was used to isolate PBMCs from peripheral blood. TriZol was used to extract RNA from bulk PBMCs, from CD4 and CD8 fractions, and from dextramer-positive and dextramer-negative fractions. What the work shows at the level of the full study, not this receptor alone: Compared with the primary T-cell response, the secondary T-cell response was faster but weaker, reaching its peak on day 5 rather than on day 15. Computational filtering was needed because FACS-sorted repertoires could contain abundant contaminating clonotypes from the bulk population. A small fraction of clonotypes showed up in both the CD4 and CD8 compartments, probably as a result of convergent recombination. Only two donors were included in the study, so the extent to which the findings can be generalized is limited. Most clones expanded after primary vaccination were re-detected after the booster (about 96% of CD4 and 80% to 90% of CD8), suggesting broad memory maintenance.

The sequenced sample was PBMCs, obtained on the day of the first yellow fever vaccination. This sequence uses TRBV9 and TRBJ2-1; no confident D gene assignment can be made. The TCR originated in a man aged 18 to 29 who received the YFV17D yellow fever vaccine. The CDR3 here reads CASSAWADNEQFF. The DNA sequence is given as TGTGCCAGCAGCGCTTGGGCGGACAATGAGCAGTTCTTC.